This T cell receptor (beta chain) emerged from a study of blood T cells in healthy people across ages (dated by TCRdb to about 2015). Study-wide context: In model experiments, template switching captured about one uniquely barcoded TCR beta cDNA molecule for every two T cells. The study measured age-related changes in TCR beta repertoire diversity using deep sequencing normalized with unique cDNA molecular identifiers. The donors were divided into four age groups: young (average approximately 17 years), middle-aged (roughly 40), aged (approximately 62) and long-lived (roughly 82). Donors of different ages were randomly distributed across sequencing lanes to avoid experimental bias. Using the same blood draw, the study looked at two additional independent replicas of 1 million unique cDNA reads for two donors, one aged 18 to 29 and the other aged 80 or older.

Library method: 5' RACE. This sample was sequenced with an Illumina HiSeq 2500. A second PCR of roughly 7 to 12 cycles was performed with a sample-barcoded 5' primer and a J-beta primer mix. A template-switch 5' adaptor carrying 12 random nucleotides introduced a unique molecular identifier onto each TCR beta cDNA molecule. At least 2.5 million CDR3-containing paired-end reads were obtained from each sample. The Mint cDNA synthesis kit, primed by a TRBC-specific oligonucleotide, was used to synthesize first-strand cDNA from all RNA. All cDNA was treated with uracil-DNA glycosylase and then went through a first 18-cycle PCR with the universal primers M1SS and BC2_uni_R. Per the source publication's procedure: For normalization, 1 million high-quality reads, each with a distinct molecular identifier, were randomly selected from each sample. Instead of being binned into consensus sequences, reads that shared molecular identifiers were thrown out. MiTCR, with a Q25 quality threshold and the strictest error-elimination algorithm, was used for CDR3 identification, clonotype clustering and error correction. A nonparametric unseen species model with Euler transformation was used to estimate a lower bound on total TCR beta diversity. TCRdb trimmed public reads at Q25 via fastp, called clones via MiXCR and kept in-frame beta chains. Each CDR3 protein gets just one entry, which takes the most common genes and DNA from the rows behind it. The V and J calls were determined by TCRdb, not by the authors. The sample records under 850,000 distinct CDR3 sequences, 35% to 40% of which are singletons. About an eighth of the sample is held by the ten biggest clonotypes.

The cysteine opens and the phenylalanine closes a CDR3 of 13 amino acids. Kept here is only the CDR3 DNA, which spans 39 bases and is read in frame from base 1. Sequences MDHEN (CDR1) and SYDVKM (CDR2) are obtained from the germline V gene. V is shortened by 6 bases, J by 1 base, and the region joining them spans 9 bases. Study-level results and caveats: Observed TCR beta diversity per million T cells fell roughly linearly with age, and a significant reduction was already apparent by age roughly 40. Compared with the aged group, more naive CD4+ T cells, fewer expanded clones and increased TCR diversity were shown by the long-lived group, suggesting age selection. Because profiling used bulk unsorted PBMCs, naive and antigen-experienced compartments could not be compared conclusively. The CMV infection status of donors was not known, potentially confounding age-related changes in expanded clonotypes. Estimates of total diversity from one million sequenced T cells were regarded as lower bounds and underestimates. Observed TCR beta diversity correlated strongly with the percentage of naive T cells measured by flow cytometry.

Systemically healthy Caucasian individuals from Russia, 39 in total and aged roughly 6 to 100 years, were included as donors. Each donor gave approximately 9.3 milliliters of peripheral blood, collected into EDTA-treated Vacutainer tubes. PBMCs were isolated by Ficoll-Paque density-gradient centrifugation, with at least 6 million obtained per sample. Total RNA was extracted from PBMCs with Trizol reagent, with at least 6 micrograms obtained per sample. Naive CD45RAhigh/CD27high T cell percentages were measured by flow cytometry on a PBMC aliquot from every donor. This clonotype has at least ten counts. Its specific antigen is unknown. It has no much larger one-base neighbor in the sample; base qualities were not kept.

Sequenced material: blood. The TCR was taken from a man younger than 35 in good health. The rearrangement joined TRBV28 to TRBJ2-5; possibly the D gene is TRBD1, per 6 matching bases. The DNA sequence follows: TGTGCCAGCAGAAGGACAGTCCAAGAGACCCAGTACTTC. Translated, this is CASRRTVQETQYF. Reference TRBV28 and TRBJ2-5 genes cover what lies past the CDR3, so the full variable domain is DVKVTQSSRYLVKRTGEKVFLECVQDMDHENMFWYRQDPGLGLRLIYFSYDVKMKEKGDIPEGYSVSREKKERFSLILESASTNQTSMYLCASRRTVQETQYFGPGTRLLVL.